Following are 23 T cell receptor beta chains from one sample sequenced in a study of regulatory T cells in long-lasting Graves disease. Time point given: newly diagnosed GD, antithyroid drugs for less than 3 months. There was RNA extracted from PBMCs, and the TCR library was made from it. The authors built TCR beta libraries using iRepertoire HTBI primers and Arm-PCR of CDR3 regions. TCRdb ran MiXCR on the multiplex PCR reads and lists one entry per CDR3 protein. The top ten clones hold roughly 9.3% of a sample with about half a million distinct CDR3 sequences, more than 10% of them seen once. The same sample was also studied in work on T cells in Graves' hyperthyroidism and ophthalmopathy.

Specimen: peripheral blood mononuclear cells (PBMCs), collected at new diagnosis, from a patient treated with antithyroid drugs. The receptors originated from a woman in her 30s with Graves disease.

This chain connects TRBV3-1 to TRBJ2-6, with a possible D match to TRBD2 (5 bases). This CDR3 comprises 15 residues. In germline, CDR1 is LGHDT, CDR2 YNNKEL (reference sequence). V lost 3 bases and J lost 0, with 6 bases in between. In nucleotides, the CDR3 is TGTGCCAGCAGCCAGAGGGACTCTGGGGCCAACGTCCTGACTTTC. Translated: CASSQRDSGANVLTF.

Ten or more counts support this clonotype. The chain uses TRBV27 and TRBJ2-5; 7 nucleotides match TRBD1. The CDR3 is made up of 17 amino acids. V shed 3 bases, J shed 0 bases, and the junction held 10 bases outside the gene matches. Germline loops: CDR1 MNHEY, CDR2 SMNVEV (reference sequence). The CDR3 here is CASSFLSRDSHQETQYF. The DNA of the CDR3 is TGTGCCAGCAGTTTTCTGTCCCGGGACAGCCACCAAGAGACCCAGTACTTC.

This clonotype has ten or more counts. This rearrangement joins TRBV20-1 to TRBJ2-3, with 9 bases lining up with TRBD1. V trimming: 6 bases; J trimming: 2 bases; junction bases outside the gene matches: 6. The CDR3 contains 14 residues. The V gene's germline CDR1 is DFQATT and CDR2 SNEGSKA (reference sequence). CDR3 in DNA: TGCAGTGCCAACGACAGGGGGAACACAGATACGCAGTATTTT. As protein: CSANDRGNTDTQYF.

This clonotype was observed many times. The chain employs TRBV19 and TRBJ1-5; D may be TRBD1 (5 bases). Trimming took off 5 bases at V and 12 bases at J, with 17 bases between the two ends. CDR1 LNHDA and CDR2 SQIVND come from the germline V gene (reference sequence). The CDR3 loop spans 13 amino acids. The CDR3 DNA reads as TGTGCCAGTAGTGAGACAGTCAGAGGTAGCCAGCATTTT. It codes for CASSETVRGSQHF. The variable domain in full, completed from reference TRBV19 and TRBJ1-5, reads DGGITQSPKYLFRKEGQNVTLSCEQNLNHDAMYWYRQDPGQGLRLIYYSQIVNDFQKGDIAEGYSVSREKKESFPLTVTSAQKNPTAFYLCASSETVRGSQHFGDGTRLSIL.

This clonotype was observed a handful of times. The CDR3 protein is CASSQEGTSGRAQPNNEQFF. CDR3 in DNA: TGTGCCAGCAGCCAAGAAGGGACTAGCGGGAGGGCGCAGCCGAACAATGAGCAGTTCTTC. The chain couples TRBV3-1 to TRBJ2-1; 16 bases map to TRBD2. CDR3 length: 20 residues. Germline loops: CDR1 LGHDT, CDR2 YNNKEL (reference sequence). With 0 bases clipped from V and 5 bases from J, the junction kept 10 bases outside the gene matches.

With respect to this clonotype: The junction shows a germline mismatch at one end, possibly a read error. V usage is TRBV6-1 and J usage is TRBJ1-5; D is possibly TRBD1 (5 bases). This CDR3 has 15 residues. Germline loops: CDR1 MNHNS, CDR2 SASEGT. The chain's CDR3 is CATIEQGRSKQPQHF. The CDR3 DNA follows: TGTGCCACCATAGAGCAGGGAAGAAGCAAGCAGCCCCAGCATTTT.

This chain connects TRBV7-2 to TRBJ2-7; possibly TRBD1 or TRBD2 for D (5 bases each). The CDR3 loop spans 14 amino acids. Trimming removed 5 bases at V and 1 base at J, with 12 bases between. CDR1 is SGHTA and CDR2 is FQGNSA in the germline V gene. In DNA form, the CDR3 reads TGTGCCAGCAGCGGCCAGGGACGGTCCTACGAGCAGTACTTC. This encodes CASSGQGRSYEQYF.

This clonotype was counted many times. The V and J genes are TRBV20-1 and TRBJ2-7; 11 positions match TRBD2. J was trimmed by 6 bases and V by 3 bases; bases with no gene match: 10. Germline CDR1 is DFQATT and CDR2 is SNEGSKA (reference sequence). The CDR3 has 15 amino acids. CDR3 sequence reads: CSARGLAAVSLEQYF. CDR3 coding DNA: TGCAGTGCTAGGGGACTAGCGGCGGTTTCTCTCGAGCAGTACTTC.

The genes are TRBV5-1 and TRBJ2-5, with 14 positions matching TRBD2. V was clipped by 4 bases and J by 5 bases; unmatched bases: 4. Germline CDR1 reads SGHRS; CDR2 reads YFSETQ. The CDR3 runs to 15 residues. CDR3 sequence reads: CASSKWTSGRETQYF. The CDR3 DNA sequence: TGCGCCAGCAGCAAATGGACTAGCGGGAGGGAGACCCAGTACTTC.

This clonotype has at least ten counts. The CDR3 DNA reads as TGTGCCAGCAGTTTATCTAGCGGGATGAGGGGTGAGCAGTTCTTC. Residues: CASSLSSGMRGEQFF. The gene calls are TRBV27 and TRBJ2-1; TRBD2 matches 8 bases. Germline V lookup: CDR1 MNHEY, CDR2 SMNVEV (reference sequence). The CDR3 totals 15 residues. Trimming cost V 0 bases and J 9 bases; bases outside gene matches: 7.

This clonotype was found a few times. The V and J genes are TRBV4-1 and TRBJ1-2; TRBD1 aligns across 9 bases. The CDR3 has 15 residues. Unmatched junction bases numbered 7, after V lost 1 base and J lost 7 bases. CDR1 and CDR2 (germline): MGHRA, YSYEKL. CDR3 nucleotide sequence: TGCGCCAGCAGCCAAGGAGCGACAGGGGGGATTGGCTACACCTTC. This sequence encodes CASSQGATGGIGYTF.

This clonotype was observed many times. In DNA, the CDR3 is TGTGCCAGCAGTTCGTTCCCGGGACAGGGTAGGGGCACTGAAGCTTTCTTT. It yields the protein CASSSFPGQGRGTEAFF. The chain carries TRBV6-5 and TRBJ1-1; TRBD1 matches 9 bases. Trimming at V came to 4 bases and at J to 4 bases, leaving 13 bases not matched to a gene. The CDR3 totals 17 residues. From germline, CDR1 is MNHEY and CDR2 SVGAGI.

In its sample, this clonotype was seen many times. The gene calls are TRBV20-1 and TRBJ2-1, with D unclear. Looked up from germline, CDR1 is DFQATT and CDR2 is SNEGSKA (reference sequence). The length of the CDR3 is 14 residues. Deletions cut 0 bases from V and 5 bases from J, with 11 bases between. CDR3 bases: TGCAGTGCTAGAGATGGTGAAGTCGACAATGAGCAGTTCTTC. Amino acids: CSARDGEVDNEQFF.

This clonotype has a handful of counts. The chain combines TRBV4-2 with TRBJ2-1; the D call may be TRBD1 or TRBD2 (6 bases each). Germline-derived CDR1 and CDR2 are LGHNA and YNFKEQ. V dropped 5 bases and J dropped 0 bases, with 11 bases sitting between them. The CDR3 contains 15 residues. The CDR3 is CASSERGLSYNEQFF. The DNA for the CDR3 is TGTGCCAGCAGCGAACGGGGGCTCTCCTACAATGAGCAGTTCTTC.

CDR3 amino acids: CASSYAGTGVRTGELFF. Here the CDR3 DNA reads TGTGCCAGCAGTTACGCTGGGACAGGGGTTCGGACCGGGGAGCTGTTTTTT. The chain links TRBV6-2 or TRBV6-3 to TRBJ2-2; 10 positions agree with TRBD1. Germline CDR1 is MNHEY and CDR2 is SVGEGT. The J segment lost 5 bases and the V segment lost 2 bases, leaving 8 bases of the junction unmatched. This CDR3 is built from 17 residues.

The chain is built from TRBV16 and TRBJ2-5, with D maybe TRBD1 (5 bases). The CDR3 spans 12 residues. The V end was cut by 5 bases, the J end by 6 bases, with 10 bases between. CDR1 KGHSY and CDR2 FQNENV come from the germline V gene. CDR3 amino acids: CASSAGLKTQYF. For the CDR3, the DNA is TGTGCCAGCAGCGCAGGGTTGAAGACCCAGTACTTC.

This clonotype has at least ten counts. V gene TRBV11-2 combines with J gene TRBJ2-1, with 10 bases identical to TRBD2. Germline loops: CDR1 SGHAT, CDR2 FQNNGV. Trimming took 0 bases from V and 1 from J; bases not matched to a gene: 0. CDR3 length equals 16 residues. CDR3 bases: TGTGCCAGCAGCTTAGATAGCGGGGGGTCCTACAATGAGCAGTTCTTC. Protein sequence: CASSLDSGGSYNEQFF.

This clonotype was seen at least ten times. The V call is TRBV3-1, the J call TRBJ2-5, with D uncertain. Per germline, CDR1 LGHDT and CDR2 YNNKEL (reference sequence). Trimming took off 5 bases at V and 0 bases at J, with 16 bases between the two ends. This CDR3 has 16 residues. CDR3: CASSYNPGRNQETQYF. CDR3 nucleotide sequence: TGTGCCAGCAGCTACAATCCTGGACGGAACCAAGAGACCCAGTACTTC.

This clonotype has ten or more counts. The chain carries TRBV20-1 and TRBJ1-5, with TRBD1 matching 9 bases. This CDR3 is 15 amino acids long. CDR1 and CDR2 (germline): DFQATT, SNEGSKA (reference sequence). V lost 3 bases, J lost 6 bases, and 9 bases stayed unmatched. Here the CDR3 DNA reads TGCAGTGCTAGTTGGGGGACAGGGACCTCTCAGCCCCAGCATTTT. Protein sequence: CSASWGTGTSQPQHF.

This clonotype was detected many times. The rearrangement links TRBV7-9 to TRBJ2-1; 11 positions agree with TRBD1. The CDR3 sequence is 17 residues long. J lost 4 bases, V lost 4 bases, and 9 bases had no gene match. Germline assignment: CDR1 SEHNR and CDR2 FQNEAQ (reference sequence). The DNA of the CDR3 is TGTGCCAGCAGCTCCGGACAGGGGGCCCCCTGGTACAATGAGCAGTTCTTC. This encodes CASSSGQGAPWYNEQFF.

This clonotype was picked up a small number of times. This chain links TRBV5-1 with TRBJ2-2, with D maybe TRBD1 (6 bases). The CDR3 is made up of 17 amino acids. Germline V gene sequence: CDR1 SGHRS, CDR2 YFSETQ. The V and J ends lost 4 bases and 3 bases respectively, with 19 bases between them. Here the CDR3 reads CASSGRGTRGDTGELFF. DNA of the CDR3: TGCGCCAGCAGCGGTAGAGGTACCAGGGGCGACACCGGGGAGCTGTTTTTT.

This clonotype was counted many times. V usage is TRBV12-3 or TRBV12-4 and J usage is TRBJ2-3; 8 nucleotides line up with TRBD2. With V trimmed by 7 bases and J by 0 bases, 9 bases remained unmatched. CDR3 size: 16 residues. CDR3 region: CASTQAGGISTDTQYF. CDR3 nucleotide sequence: TGTGCCAGCACCCAGGCGGGGGGAATAAGCACAGATACGCAGTATTTT.

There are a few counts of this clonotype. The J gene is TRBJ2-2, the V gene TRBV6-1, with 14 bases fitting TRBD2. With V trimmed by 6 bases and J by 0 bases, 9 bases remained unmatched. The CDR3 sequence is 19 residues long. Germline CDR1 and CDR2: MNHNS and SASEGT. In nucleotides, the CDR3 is TGTGCCAGCAGCCTGACTAGCGGGAGGGCTTTCGCGAACACCGGGGAGCTGTTTTTT. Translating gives CASSLTSGRAFANTGELFF.